This record covers a single T cell receptor beta chain. At one end the junction does not follow the germline gene, possibly because of a read error. RNA transcripts gave rise to amplified TCR beta CDR3 regions. With the HTBI primer set, the TCR CDR3 went through a first round of RT-PCR. TCRdb independently ran MiXCR on the multiplex PCR reads; one entry per CDR3 protein. The table lists about half a million distinct CDR3 sequences, roughly 15% of them singletons. This sample was included in a study of T cells in Graves' hyperthyroidism and ophthalmopathy. The receptor comes from a woman aged 25 to 39 with Graves' ophthalmopathy. Sequenced material: blood.

The CDR3 sequence: CVSSLEAGVRSYEQYF. For the CDR3, the DNA is TGTGTCAGCAGCTTAGAGGCAGGGGTGAGGTCCTACGAGCAGTACTTC. The chain combines TRBV11-2 with TRBJ2-7; the D gene is possibly TRBD1 (6 bases). The CDR3 consists of 16 residues. Germline lookup yields CDR1 SGHAT and CDR2 FQNNGV.